This is a list of T cell receptor beta chains from one sample in a study of early T cells in non-severe SARS-CoV-2 infection. Each CDR3 protein is one row after TCRdb ran MiXCR on the 5' RACE reads. The profile shows tens of thousands of distinct CDR3 sequences, approximately 12% of them singletons. The source material was whole blood. The receptors come from an adult who was a healthcare worker with PCR-confirmed SARS-CoV-2 infection or an uninfected control (not recorded which). CDR3s include the opening cysteine and the closing phenylalanine or tryptophan. Each record gives: D gene, J gene, V gene, clone size, CDR3 DNA, CDR3 protein. D genes are given only for firm matches. Size tells how often a clone was seen (once, few, many) or the class of an expanded clone, and some rows leave it out.

NA TRBJ1-2 TRBV7-8 many TGTGCCAGCAGCCCGGTATTAGGTTCCGGGACACCCTTC CASSPVLGSGTPF
TRBD1 TRBJ2-7 TRBV12-3/TRBV12-4 NA TGTGCCAGCAGGAAAACGGACAGGGCGGGCGAGCAGTACTTC CASRKTDRAGEQYF
NA TRBJ1-5 TRBV10-3 many TGTGCCATCACCGACAGTTATAGCAATCAGCCCCAGCATTTT CAITDSYSNQPQHF
NA TRBJ1-2 TRBV4-1 NA TGCGCCAGCAGCCAGGTTCAAACAGGGTTTGACTATGGCTACACCTTC CASSQVQTGFDYGYTF
NA TRBJ2-3 TRBV18 NA TGTGCCAGCTCGTGGGACGAAGGTCGCACAGATACGCAGTATTTT CASSWDEGRTDTQYF
NA TRBJ1-1 TRBV18 NA TGTGCCAGCTCACCACAGGGGAACACTGAAGCTTTCTTT CASSPQGNTEAFF
TRBD2 TRBJ2-2 TRBV20-1 NA TGCAGTGCTAGCGGGACTAGCGGGATCCCCACCGGGGAGCTGTTTTTT CSASGTSGIPTGELFF
TRBD1 TRBJ2-3 TRBV7-3 NA TGTGCCAGCAGCTTAACGGGACAGAGTATAGATACGCAGTATTTT CASSLTGQSIDTQYF
NA TRBJ2-3 TRBV29-1 few TGCAGCATTCCCGGGACTGATAGCACAGATACGCAGTATTTT CSIPGTDSTDTQYF
NA TRBJ2-2 TRBV7-7 few TGTGCTAGCAGCTTGTCCACCGCTGGAGGGAACGCCGGGGAGCTGTTTTTT CASSLSTAGGNAGELFF
NA TRBJ2-6 TRBV27 many TGTGCCACCAGGGGAGCTGGGGCCAACGTCCTGACTTTC CATRGAGANVLTF
NA TRBJ2-3 TRBV11-1 NA TGTGCCAGCAGCTCACTTTCGGCCAGGGGAGGGCCCCAGTATTTT CASSSLSARGGPQYF
NA TRBJ1-4 TRBV7-8 many TGTGCCAGCAGCTTTCGTAGACAGCCGAAGGAAAAACTGTTTTTT CASSFRRQPKEKLFF
NA TRBJ2-1 TRBV11-1 NA TGTGCCAGCAGCTTGTCATCAGAGCAGTTCTTC CASSLSSEQFF
TRBD1 TRBJ2-2 TRBV10-3 NA TGTGCCATCAGTGACCCCCAGGGGGCCCGCCAGGGGGCTGGGACCGGGGAGCTGTTTTTT CAISDPQGARQGAGTGELFF
NA TRBJ2-3 TRBV18 few TGTGCCAGCTCACCGGCCTCTGGCCTGGATACGCAGTATTTT CASSPASGLDTQYF
NA TRBJ1-2 TRBV6-5 many TGTGCCAGCAGTCCCGGCGGGAACAGTCCCTATGGCTACACCTTC CASSPGGNSPYGYTF
TRBD2 TRBJ2-5 TRBV4-1 many TGCGCCAGCAGTCGTAGCGGGGGGGAGACCCAGTACTTC CASSRSGGETQYF
TRBD2 TRBJ2-1 TRBV6-1 many TGTGCCAGCAACCTGGCGGGAGAATCGGATGAGCAGTTCTTC CASNLAGESDEQFF
TRBD2 TRBJ2-1 TRBV7-2 few TGTGCCAGCAGCCGGGGGGATGGCTACAATGAGCAGTTCTTC CASSRGDGYNEQFF
TRBD2 TRBJ2-7 TRBV10-3 many TGTGCCATCAACGAAGCGGGGGATTACGAGCAGTACTTC CAINEAGDYEQYF
NA TRBJ1-2 TRBV6-2/TRBV6-3 NA TGTGCCAGCAGTTACTCAGGCAATGGCTACACCTTC CASSYSGNGYTF
NA TRBJ2-1 TRBV25-1 few TGTGCCAGCAGTGAATCTCAGGCGGCGGAGCAGTTCTTC CASSESQAAEQFF
NA TRBJ2-6 TRBV6-2/TRBV6-3 NA TGTGCCAGCAGTCCTCCGGTGGCTGGGGCCAACGTCCTGACTTTC CASSPPVAGANVLTF
NA TRBJ2-5 TRBV7-2 many TGTGCCAGCAGCCTCAGTCGGGAGACCCAGTACTTC CASSLSRETQYF